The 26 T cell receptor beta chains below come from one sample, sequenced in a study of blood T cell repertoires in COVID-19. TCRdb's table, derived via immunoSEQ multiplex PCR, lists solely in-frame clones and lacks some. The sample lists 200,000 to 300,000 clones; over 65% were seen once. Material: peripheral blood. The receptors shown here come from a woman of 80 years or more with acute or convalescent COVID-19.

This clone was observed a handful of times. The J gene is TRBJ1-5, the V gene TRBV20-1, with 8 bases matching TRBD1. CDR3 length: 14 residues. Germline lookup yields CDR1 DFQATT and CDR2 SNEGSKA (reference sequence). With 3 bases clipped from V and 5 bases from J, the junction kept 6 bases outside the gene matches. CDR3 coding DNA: TGCAGTGCTAGTTACGACAGGGGATATCAGCCCCAGCATTTT. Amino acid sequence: CSASYDRGYQPQHF.

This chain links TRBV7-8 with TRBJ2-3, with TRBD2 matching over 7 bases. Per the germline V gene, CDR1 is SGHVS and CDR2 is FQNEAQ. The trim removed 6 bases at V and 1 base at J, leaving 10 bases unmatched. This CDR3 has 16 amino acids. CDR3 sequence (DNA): TGTGCCAGCAGTGCGGGGAGGGGTTTAGGCACAGATACGCAGTATTTT. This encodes CASSAGRGLGTDTQYF.

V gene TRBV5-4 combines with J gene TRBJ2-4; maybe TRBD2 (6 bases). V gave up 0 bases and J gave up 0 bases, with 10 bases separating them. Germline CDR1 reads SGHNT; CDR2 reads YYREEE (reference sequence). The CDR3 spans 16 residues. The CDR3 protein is CASSLGGTLAKNIQYF. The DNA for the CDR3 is TGTGCCAGCAGCTTGGGAGGGACTCTAGCCAAAAACATTCAGTACTTC.

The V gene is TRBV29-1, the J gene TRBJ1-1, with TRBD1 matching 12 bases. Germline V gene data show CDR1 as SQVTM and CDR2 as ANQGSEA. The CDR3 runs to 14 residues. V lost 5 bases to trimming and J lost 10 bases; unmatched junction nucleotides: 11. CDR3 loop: CSVYTGTGGFGAFF. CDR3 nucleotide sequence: TGCAGCGTTTATACCGGGACAGGGGGCTTTGGAGCTTTCTTT.

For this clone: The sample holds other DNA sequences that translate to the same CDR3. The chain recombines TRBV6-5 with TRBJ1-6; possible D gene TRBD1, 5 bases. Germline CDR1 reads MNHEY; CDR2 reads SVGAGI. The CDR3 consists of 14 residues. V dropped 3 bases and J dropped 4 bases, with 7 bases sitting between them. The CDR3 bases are TGTGCCAGCAGTTATGGGACTTATAATTCACCCCTCCACTTT. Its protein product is CASSYGTYNSPLHF.

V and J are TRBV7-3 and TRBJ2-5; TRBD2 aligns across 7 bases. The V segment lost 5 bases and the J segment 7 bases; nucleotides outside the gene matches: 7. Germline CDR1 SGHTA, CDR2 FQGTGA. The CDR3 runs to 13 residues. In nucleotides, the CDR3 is TGTGCCAGCAGCACCGCACCGGGGGGGACCCAGTACTTC. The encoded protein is CASSTAPGGTQYF.

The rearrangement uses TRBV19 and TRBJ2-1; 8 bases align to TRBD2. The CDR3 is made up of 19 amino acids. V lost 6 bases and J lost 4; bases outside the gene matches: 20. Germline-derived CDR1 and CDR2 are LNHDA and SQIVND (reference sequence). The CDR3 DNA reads TGTGCCAGTAGCCCAAGGGGGGAAACCGGGACTAGAAGTTACAATGAGCAGTTCTTC. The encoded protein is CASSPRGETGTRSYNEQFF.

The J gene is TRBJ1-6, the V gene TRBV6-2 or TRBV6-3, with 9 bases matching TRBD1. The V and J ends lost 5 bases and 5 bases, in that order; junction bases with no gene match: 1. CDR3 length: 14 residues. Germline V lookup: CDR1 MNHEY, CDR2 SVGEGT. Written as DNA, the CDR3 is TGTGCCAGCAGTGGGACAGGGAATAATTCACCCCTCCACTTT. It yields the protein CASSGTGNNSPLHF.

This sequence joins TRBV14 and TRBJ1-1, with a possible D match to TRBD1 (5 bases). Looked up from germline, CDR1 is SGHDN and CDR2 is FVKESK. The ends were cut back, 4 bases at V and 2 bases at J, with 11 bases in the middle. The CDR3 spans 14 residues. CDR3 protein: CASSRQSGNTEAFF. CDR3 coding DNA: TGTGCCAGCAGCCGACAGTCGGGTAACACTGAAGCTTTCTTT.

The chain's CDR3 is CASSLLGAGAGTEAFF. The CDR3 region has the DNA TGTGCCAGCAGCTTACTCGGGGCGGGGGCTGGGACTGAAGCTTTCTTT. J is TRBJ1-1 and V is TRBV7-9, with TRBD1 as a possible D gene (6 bases). This CDR3 comprises 16 residues. Between the trimmed V and J ends, which lost 2 bases and 5 bases, there was a span of 18 bases. The germline CDR1 and CDR2 sequences are SEHNR and FQNEAQ (reference sequence).

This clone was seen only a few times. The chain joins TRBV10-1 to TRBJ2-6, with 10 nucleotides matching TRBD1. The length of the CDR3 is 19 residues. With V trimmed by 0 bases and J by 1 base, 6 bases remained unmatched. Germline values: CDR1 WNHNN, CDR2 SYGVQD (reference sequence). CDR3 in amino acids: CASSESGTGDWSGANVLTF. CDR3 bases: TGCGCCAGCAGTGAGTCTGGGACAGGGGATTGGTCTGGGGCCAACGTCCTGACTTTC.

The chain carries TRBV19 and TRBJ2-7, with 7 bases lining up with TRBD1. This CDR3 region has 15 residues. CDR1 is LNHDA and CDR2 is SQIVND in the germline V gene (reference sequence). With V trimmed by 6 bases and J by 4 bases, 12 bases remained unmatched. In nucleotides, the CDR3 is TGTGCCAGTAGAAACAGGGGAAAGGCCTCATACGAGCAGTACTTC. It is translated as CASRNRGKASYEQYF.

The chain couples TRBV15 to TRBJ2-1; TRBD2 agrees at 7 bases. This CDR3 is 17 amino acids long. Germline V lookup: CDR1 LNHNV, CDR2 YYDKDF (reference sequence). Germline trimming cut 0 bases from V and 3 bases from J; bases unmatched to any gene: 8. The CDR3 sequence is CATSRDLGGSLYNEQFF. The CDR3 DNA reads TGTGCCACCAGCAGAGATTTAGGCGGGAGCCTCTACAATGAGCAGTTCTTC. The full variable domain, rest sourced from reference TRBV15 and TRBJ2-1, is DAMVIQNPRYQVTQFGKPVTLSCSQTLNHNVMYWYQQKSSQAPKLLFHYYDKDFNNEADTPDNFQSRRPNTSFCFLDIRSPGLGDTAMYLCATSRDLGGSLYNEQFFGPGTRLTVL.

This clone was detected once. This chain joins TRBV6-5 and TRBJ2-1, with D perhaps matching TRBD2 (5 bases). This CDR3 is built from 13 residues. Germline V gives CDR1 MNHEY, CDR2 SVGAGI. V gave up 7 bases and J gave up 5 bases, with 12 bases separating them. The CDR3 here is CASNPPGDNEQFF. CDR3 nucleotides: TGTGCCAGCAACCCCCCCGGGGACAATGAGCAGTTCTTC.

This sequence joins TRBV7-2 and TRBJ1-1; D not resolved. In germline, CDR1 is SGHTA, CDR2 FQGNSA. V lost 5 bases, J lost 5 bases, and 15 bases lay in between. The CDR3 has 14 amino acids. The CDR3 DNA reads TGTGCCAGCAGCAGAGAGCCCCCGGGGACTGAAGCTTTCTTT. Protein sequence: CASSREPPGTEAFF. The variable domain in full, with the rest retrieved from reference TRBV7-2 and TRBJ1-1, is GAGVSQSPSNKVTEKGKDVELRCDPISGHTALYWYRQSLGQGLEFLIYFQGNSAPDKSGLPSDRFSAERTGGSVSTLTIQRTQQEDSAVYLCASSREPPGTEAFFGQGTRLTVV.

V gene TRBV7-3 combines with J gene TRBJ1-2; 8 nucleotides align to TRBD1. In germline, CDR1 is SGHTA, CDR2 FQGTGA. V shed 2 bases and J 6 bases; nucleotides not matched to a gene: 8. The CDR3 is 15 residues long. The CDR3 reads CASSLLGQGVDGYTF. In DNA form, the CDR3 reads TGTGCCAGCAGCTTACTCGGACAGGGCGTGGATGGCTACACCTTC.

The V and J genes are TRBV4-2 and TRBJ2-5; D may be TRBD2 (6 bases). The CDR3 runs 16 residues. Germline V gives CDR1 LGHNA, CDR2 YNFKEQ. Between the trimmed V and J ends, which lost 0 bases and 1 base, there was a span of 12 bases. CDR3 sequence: CASSQDYRGIQETQYF. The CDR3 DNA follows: TGTGCCAGCAGCCAAGATTACCGGGGGATCCAAGAGACCCAGTACTTC.

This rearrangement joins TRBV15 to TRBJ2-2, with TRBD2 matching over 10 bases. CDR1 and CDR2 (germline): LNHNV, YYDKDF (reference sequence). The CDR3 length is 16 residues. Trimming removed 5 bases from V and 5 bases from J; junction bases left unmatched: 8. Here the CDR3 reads CATSRGMTSGTGELFF. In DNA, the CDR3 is TGTGCCACCAGCCGGGGCATGACTAGCGGGACCGGGGAGCTGTTTTTT.

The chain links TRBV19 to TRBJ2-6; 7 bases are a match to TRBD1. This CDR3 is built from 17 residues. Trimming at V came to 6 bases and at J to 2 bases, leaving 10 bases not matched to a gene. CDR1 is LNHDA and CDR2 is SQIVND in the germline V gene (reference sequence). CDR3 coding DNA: TGTGCCAGTAGGGGACAGTGGCTGGGCCCTGGGGCCAACGTCCTGACTTTC. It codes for CASRGQWLGPGANVLTF. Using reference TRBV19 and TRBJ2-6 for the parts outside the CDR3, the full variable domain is DGGITQSPKYLFRKEGQNVTLSCEQNLNHDAMYWYRQDPGQGLRLIYYSQIVNDFQKGDIAEGYSVSREKKESFPLTVTSAQKNPTAFYLCASRGQWLGPGANVLTFGAGSRLTVL.

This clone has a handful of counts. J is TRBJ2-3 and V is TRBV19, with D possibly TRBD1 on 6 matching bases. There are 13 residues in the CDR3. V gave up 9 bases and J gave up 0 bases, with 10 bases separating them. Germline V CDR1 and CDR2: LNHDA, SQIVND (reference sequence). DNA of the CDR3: TGTGCCAGCCGTACAGGGAGCACAGATACGCAGTATTTT. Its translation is CASRTGSTDTQYF.

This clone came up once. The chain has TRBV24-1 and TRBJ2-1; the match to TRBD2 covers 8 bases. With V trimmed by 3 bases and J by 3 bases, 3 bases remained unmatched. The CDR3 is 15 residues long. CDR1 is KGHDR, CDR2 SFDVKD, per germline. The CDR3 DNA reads TGTGCCACCAGTGATCCGAGCGGGGGCTACAATGAGCAGTTCTTC. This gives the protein CATSDPSGGYNEQFF.

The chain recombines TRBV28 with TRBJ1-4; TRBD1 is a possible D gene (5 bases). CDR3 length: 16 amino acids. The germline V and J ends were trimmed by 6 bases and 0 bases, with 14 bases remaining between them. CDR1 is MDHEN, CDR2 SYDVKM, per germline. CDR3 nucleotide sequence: TGTGCCAGCAGCCCAGTGGGGGGTACAACTAATGAAAAACTGTTTTTT. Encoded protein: CASSPVGGTTNEKLFF.

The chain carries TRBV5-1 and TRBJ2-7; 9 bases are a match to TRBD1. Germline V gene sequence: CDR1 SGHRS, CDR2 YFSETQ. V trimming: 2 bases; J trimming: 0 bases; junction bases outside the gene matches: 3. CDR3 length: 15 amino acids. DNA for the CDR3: TGCGCCAGCAGCTTCGGGACAGGGACCTCCTACGAGCAGTACTTC. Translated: CASSFGTGTSYEQYF.

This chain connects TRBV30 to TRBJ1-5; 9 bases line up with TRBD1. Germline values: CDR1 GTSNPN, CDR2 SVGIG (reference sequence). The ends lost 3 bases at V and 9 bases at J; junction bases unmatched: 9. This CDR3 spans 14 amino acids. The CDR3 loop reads CAWSPDRGNGPQHF. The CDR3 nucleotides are TGTGCCTGGAGCCCAGACAGGGGGAATGGGCCCCAGCATTTT.

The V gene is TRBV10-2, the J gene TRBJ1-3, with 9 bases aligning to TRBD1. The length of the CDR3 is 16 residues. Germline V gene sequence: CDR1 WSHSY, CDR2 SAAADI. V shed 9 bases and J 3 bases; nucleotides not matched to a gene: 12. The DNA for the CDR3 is TGCGCCAGTATCCCGGGACAGGGAATTTTTGGAAACACCATATATTTT. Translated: CASIPGQGIFGNTIYF.

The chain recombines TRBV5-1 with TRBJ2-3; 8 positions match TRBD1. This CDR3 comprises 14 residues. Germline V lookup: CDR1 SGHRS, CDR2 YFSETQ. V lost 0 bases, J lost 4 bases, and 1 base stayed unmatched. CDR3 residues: CASSLGQGPDTQYF. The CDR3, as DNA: TGCGCCAGCAGCTTGGGACAGGGGCCAGATACGCAGTATTTT.